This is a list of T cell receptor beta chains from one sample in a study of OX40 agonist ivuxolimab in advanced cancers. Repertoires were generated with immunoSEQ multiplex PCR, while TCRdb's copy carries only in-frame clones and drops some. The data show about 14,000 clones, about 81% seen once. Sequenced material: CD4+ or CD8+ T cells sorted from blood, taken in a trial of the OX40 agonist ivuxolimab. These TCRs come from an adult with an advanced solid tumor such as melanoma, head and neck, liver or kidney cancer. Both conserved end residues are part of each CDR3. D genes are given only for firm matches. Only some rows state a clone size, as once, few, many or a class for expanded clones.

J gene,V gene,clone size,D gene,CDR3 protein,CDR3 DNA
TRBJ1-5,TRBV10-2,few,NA,CASSDRDRNNQPQHF,TGCGCCAGCAGTGACCGAGACAGGAACAATCAGCCCCAGCATTTT
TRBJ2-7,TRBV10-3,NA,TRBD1,CAINERTGAPYEQYF,TGTGCCATCAACGAGAGGACAGGGGCTCCGTACGAGCAGTACTTC
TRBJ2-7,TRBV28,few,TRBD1,CASSFVRGWEQYF,TGTGCCAGCAGTTTTGTCAGGGGGTGGGAGCAGTACTTC
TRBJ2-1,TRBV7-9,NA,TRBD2,CASSLGAGVYNEQFF,TGTGCCAGCAGCTTAGGAGCGGGAGTGTACAATGAGCAGTTCTTC
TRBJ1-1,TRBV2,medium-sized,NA,CASSEDHTEAFF,TGTGCCAGCAGTGAAGATCACACTGAAGCTTTCTTT
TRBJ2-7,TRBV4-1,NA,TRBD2,CASSQTSGSSYEQYF,TGCGCCAGCAGCCAGACTAGCGGGAGCTCCTACGAGCAGTACTTC
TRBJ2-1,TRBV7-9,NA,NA,CASSWGSSYNEQFF,TGTGCCAGCAGCTGGGGGTCCTCCTACAATGAGCAGTTCTTC
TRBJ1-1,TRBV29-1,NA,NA,CSVGGGTEAFF,TGCAGCGTTGGAGGCGGCACTGAAGCTTTCTTT
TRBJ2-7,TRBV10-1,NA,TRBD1,CASIRVRPDRGCEQYF,TGCGCCAGCATAAGAGTACGTCCCGACAGGGGGTGCGAGCAGTACTTC
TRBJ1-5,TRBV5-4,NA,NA,CASSSGESGQPQHF,TGTGCCAGCAGCTCCGGCGAATCGGGTCAGCCCCAGCATTTT
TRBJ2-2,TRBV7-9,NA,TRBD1,CASSWTGSNTGELFF,TGTGCCAGCAGCTGGACAGGGTCGAACACCGGGGAGCTGTTTTTT
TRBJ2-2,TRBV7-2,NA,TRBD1,CASSLGQGTGIWTGELFF,TGTGCCAGCAGCCTGGGACAGGGAACTGGAATCTGGACCGGGGAGCTGTTTTTT
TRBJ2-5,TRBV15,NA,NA,CATSREPREETQYF,TGTGCCACCAGCAGAGAACCTAGGGAAGAGACCCAGTACTTC
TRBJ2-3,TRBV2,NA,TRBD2,CASSDVLAGRPDTQYF,TGTGCCAGCAGTGACGTCCTAGCGGGGCGGCCGGATACGCAGTATTTT
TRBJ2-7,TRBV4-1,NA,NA,CASSQGPSSYEQYF,TGCGCCAGCAGCCAAGGGCCTAGCAGCTACGAGCAGTACTTC
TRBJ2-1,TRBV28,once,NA,CASRNGRDNEQFF,TGTGCCAGCAGAAACGGACGGGACAATGAGCAGTTCTTC
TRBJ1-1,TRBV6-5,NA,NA,CASSLDRPNTEAFF,TGTGCCAGCAGTTTAGACAGGCCGAACACTGAAGCTTTCTTT
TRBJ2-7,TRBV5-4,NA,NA,CASSLEGYEQYF,TGTGCCAGCAGTTTAGAAGGGTACGAGCAGTACTTC
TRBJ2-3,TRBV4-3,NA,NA,CASSLTAGDGADTQYF,TGCGCCAGCAGCCTTACTGCAGGGGACGGGGCAGATACGCAGTATTTT
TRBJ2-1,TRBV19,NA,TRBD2,CASTLGASGRDEQFF,TGTGCCAGTACCCTGGGGGCTAGCGGGCGTGATGAGCAGTTCTTC
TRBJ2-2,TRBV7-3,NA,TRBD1,CASSVGTGGEAGELFF,TGTGCCAGCAGCGTCGGGACAGGGGGTGAGGCCGGGGAGCTGTTTTTT
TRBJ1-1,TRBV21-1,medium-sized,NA,CASSSRDFTEAFF,TGTGCCAGCAGCAGCCGGGATTTCACTGAAGCTTTCTTT
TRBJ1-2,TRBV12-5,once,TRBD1,CASGLAPRTGAGYGYTF,TGTGCTAGTGGTTTGGCTCCCCGGACAGGGGCGGGCTATGGCTACACCTTC
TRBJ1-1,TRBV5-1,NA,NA,CASSPTGNTEAFF,TGCGCCAGCAGCCCCACAGGGAACACTGAAGCTTTCTTT
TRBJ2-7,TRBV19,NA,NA,CASSIGGHEQYF,TGTGCCAGTAGTATTGGGGGCCACGAGCAGTACTTC
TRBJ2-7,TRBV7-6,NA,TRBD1,CASSEDRVYEQYF,TGTGCCAGCAGCGAGGACAGGGTCTACGAGCAGTACTTC
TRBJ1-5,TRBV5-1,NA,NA,CASSLAGRNQPQHF,TGCGCCAGCAGCTTGGCCGGCAGAAATCAGCCCCAGCATTTT
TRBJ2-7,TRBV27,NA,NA,CASSLSWGAYSYEQYF,TGTGCCAGCAGTTTATCGTGGGGGGCCTACTCCTACGAGCAGTACTTC
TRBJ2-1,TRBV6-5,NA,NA,CASSYFRNEQFF,TGTGCCAGCAGTTACTTCCGGAATGAGCAGTTCTTC
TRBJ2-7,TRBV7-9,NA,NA,CASSLPMSPSSYEQYF,TGTGCCAGCAGCTTACCCATGTCCCCTAGCTCCTACGAGCAGTACTTC
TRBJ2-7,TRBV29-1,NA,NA,CSVEEGGQYF,TGCAGCGTTGAAGAGGGTGGGCAGTACTTC
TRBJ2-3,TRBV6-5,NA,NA,CASIEGSTDTQYF,TGTGCCAGCATCGAGGGGAGCACAGATACGCAGTATTTT
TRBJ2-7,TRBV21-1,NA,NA,CASSKGIGQGHEQYF,TGTGCCAGCAGCAAAGGTATCGGACAGGGCCACGAGCAGTACTTC
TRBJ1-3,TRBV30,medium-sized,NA,CAWSVRAEGNTIYF,TGTGCCTGGAGTGTACGGGCTGAAGGAAACACCATATATTTT
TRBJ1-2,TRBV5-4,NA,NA,CASSFGGAYGYTF,TGTGCCAGCAGCTTTGGGGGGGCCTATGGCTACACCTTC
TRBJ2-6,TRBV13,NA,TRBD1,CASSGQGATGANVLTF,TGTGCCAGCAGTGGACAGGGGGCAACTGGGGCCAACGTCCTGACTTTC
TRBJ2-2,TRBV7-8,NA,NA,CASSPKERAGTGELFF,TGTGCCAGCAGCCCCAAAGAGAGGGCAGGGACCGGGGAGCTGTTTTTT
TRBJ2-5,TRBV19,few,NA,CASSIGGDKQETQYF,TGTGCCAGTAGTATAGGGGGGGACAAGCAAGAGACCCAGTACTTC
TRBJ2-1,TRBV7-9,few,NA,CASSPRGEGYSSYNEQFF,TGTGCCAGCAGCCCCAGGGGTGAGGGTTATAGCTCCTACAATGAGCAGTTCTTC
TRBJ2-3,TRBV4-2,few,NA,CASSIPSRTDTQYF,TGTGCCAGCAGCATACCTAGCAGAACAGATACGCAGTATTTT
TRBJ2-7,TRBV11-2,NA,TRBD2,CASSPRTSANSYEQYF,TGTGCCAGCAGCCCCCGGACTAGCGCTAACTCCTACGAGCAGTACTTC
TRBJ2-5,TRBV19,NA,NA,CASSIFLGPQETQYF,TGTGCCAGTAGTATATTTCTTGGACCCCAAGAGACCCAGTACTTC
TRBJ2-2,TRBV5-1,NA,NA,CASSGGRNTGELFF,TGCGCCAGCAGTGGAGGTAGAAACACCGGGGAGCTGTTTTTT
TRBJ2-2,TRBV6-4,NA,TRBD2,CASSDSSGSSGELFF,TGTGCCAGCAGTGACTCGAGCGGGAGCTCCGGGGAGCTGTTTTTT
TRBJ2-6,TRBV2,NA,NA,CASRRGRGLVGANVLTF,TGTGCCAGCAGGAGGGGCAGGGGCCTCGTTGGGGCCAACGTCCTGACTTTC
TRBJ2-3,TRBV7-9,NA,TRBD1,CASSLVWDRQDTQYF,TGTGCCAGCAGCTTAGTATGGGACAGGCAAGATACGCAGTATTTT
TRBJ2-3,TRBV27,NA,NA,CASSLFKADTQYF,TGTGCCAGCAGCTTATTTAAGGCAGATACGCAGTATTTT
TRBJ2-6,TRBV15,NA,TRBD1,CATSSGQVSGANVLTF,TGTGCCACCAGCAGTGGACAGGTCTCTGGGGCCAACGTCCTGACTTTC
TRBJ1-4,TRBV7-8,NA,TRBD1,CASSFFGDRINEKLFF,TGTGCCAGCAGCTTTTTCGGGGACAGGATAAATGAAAAACTGTTTTTT
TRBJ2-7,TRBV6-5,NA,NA,CASSWATRGNEQYF,TGTGCCAGCAGTTGGGCGACTAGAGGGAACGAGCAGTACTTC
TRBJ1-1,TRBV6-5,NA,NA,CASTLGGEATEAFF,TGTGCCAGCACCCTAGGTGGGGAGGCCACTGAAGCTTTCTTT
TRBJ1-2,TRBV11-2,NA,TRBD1,CASSSDQGDIYGYTF,TGTGCCAGCAGCTCCGACCAGGGGGACATCTATGGCTACACCTTC
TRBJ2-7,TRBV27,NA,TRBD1,CASSPWTGSYEQYF,TGTGCCAGCAGCCCTTGGACAGGCTCCTACGAGCAGTACTTC
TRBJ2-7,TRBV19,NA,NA,CASSSTGSSYEQYF,TGTGCCAGTAGTTCGACAGGTAGCTCCTACGAGCAGTACTTC
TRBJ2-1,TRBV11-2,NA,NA,CASSFPGTPYNEQFF,TGTGCCAGCAGCTTCCCCGGGACCCCCTACAATGAGCAGTTCTTC
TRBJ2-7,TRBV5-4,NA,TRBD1,CASSQDQGAGSYEQYF,TGCGCCAGCAGCCAAGATCAGGGGGCCGGCTCCTACGAGCAGTACTTC
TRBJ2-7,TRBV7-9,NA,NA,CASSAPTGPPYEQYF,TGTGCCAGCAGCGCGCCCACAGGGCCTCCCTACGAGCAGTACTTC
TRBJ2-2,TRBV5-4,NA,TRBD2,CASSLTSGPTGELFF,TGTGCCAGCAGCTTAACTAGCGGGCCGACCGGGGAGCTGTTTTTT
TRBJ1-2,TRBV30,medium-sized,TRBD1,CAWTGGLYGYTF,TGTGCCTGGACAGGGGGCCTATATGGCTACACCTTC
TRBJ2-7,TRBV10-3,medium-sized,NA,CAISESLLYEQYF,TGTGCCATCAGTGAGTCGCTGCTCTACGAGCAGTACTTC